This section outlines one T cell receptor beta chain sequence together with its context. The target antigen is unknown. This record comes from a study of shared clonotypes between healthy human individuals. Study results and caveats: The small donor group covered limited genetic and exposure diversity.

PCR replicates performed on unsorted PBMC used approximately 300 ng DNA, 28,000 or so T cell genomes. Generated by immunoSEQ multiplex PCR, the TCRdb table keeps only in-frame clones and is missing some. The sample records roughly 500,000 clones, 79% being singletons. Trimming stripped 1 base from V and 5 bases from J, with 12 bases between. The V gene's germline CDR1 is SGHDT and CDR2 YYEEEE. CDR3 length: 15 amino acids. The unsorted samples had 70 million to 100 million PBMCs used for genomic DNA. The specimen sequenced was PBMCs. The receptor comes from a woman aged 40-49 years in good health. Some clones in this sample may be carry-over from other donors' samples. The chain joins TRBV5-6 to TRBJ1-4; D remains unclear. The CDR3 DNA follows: TGTGCCAGCAGCTTGTACACAGTAGGAAATGAAAAACTGTTTTTT. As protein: CASSLYTVGNEKLFF.